This paragraph covers one T cell receptor beta chain sequence. Its target is not known. This sample is part of a study of OX40 agonist ivuxolimab in advanced cancers. On the study more broadly: Two patients with cutaneous melanoma and one with hepatocellular carcinoma, three in total, showed partial responses. Findings and caveats of the study: Both blood CD4+ and CD8+ T cells showed clonal growth by week 6 at 0.1 to 3.0 mg/kg. Averaging showed that CD8+ T cells had more expanded clones than CD4+ did.

Trimming cost V 8 bases and J 5 bases; bases outside gene matches: 9. Germline loops: CDR1 MGHDK, CDR2 SYGVNS. This CDR3 spans 14 amino acids. The table came from immunoSEQ multiplex PCR; TCRdb's copy has only in-frame clones and leaves some out. Of 83,000 or so clones listed, 65% to 85% are singletons. Prior autoimmune disease or systemic immunosuppression barred patients. V gene TRBV25-1 combines with J gene TRBJ2-3, with 8 nucleotides matching TRBD1. This clonotype originated in an adult with an advanced solid tumor such as melanoma, head and neck, liver or kidney cancer. The material was CD4+ or CD8+ T cells sorted from blood, obtained in a trial of the OX40 agonist ivuxolimab. Here the CDR3 reads CASGIRQGKDTQYF. In DNA form, the CDR3 reads TGTGCCAGCGGAATCAGACAGGGGAAAGATACGCAGTATTTT.